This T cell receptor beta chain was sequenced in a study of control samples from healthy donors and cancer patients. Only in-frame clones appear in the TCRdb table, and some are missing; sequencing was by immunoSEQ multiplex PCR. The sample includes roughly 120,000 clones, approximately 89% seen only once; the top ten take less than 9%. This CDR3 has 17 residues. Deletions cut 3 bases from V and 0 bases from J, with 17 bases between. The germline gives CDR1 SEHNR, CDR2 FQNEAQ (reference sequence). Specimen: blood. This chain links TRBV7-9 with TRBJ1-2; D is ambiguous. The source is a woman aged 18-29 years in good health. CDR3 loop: CASSFPSKASSNYGYTF. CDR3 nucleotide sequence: TGTGCCAGCAGCTTTCCATCAAAAGCTAGCTCTAACTATGGCTACACCTTC.